The entry below describes one T cell receptor beta chain. Its recognized antigen is unknown. Base-call qualities are not available, and no considerably larger clone is one nucleotide away. This sample is drawn from a study of vaccination and CD4 T cells after COVID-19 (dated by TCRdb to 2021 to 2024). For the wider study: SARS-CoV-2 positivity had been established in the convalescent patients by nasal swab PCR, and mild disease was recorded in some 10 of these patients and severe disease in one. Post-vaccine blood samples were collected a median of about 72 days after the second vaccine dose, ranging from roughly 13 to 241 days. In control cultures, a CEFX viral epitope pool was used as positive control, an HIV-1 Nef peptide pool was used as negative control, or no peptide was added. In the convalescent cohort there were six males and four females, among whom were two Hispanic individuals, seven Caucasians, two Asians and one multiracial person. Culture stimuli were overlapping spike peptide pools from SARS-CoV-2 and from the common cold coronaviruses HCoV-NL63, HCoV-OC43 and HCoV-229E. The spike-specific CD4+ TCR repertoire was compared before and after mRNA vaccination in approximately ten COVID-19 convalescent patients and a few infection-naive healthy vaccine recipients. Participants received two doses of either the Pfizer-BioNTech BNT162b2 vaccine (n=8) or the Moderna mRNA-1273 vaccine (n=2). Post-COVID blood samples from convalescent patients were collected a median of approximately 100 days after diagnosis, with a range of about 30 to 170 days.

Relative to germline, V is 0 bases shorter and J is 4 bases shorter, with 13 bases between their ends. The CDR3 measures 14 amino acids from cysteine to phenylalanine. Just the 42-base CDR3 DNA is kept, in frame starting at base 1. From the germline V gene (reference sequence), CDR1 is DFQATT and CDR2 is SNEGSKA. The treatment or condition label here, explained by the study, means: roughly 11-day PBMC culture with coronavirus spike peptide pools or control peptides (ViraFEST assay). The ViraFEST assay, used in the study, expanded antigen-specific T cells with peptide pools and then identified the expanded clonotypes through TCR sequencing. The convalescent patients' positive SARS-CoV-2 PCR tests fell between March and December 2020, which was before the Alpha, Beta and Delta variants emerged in the United States. Roughly 2.1 million PBMCs per well were cultured in IMDM with 5% human AB serum and roughly 9.3 IU/ml IL-2, plus 10 ug/ml peptide pools. On days 3 and 7, half of the culture medium was replaced with fresh IL-2-containing medium. After approximately 11 days of culture, CD4+ T cells were isolated by negative selection with the EasySep CD4+ T cell isolation kit. Ficoll-Paque Plus gradient centrifugation was used to isolate PBMCs from whole blood, and the isolated PBMCs were then either used fresh or cryopreserved at -140C. Culture conditions were generally each tested in triplicate wells.

Here is what the overall study found, with its caveats: In convalescent patients, a median roughly 87% of post-vaccine SARS-CoV-2-reactive clones were detected only after vaccination, suggesting vaccine-specific priming. Of the vaccine-specific clones in convalescent patients, 304 of 307, or nearly all, reacted only to SARS-CoV-2 spike and did not cross-react with common cold coronaviruses. The study included relatively few convalescent patients and did not analyze early timepoints after natural infection. An increase in the median number of SARS-CoV-2-reactive clonotypes from more than 20 after infection to 35 to 40 after vaccination was observed, but the change was not found to be significant.

Library preparation employed PCR. TCR sequencing of DNA from cultured CD4+ T cells used the Oncomine TCR Beta short-read assay at the Johns Hopkins FTIC core. Genomic DNA was extracted from the cultured CD4+ T cells with the QIAamp micro DNA kit. Oncomine TCR Beta libraries made from cultured CD4+ T cells were pooled using unique dual indexes and sequenced on an Illumina iSeq 100. Per the original workflow: Non-productive sequences were removed, and CDR3s not starting with C, not ending with F or W, or shorter than 7 amino acids were discarded. The MANAFEST web application identified antigen-specific clonotypes by comparing peptide-stimulated wells against reference wells and other culture wells. To be called positive, a clone needed an FDR below 0.05, an odds ratio above 5, and a productive frequency above 0.1% in at least two of three replicate wells. Clonotypes that were significantly expanded in both SARS-CoV-2 spike wells and at least one common cold coronavirus spike condition were defined as cross-reactive. Similarity between CDR3 sequences was evaluated in R version 3.6.1 using Levenshtein distances (stringdist) and unrooted phylogenetic trees (ape). TCRdb redid the processing of the public reads, applying fastp at Q25 and MiXCR, and retained in-frame beta chains. Every CDR3 protein is listed once, alongside the most common genes and DNA of its rows. TCRdb's processing, not the study's, gives the V and J calls here. The sample data list 2,500 to 3,000 distinct CDR3 sequences, and more than 25% of these were observed just once. Of the sample, 30% to 45% is held by the ten largest clones.

The TCR sequence derives from a human donor who had recovered from COVID-19. The sample taken for sequencing was CD4+ T cells from blood, cultured in vitro. Here the chain combines TRBV20-1 and TRBJ2-7; no D gene can be assigned with confidence. DNA sequence: TGCAGTGCTAGAGAGCCGAGAGAGACATACGAGCAGTACTTC. This is translated as CSAREPRETYEQYF.